The subject of this entry is one T cell receptor (beta chain). The antigen is unknown. The data were taken from a study of cytomegalovirus exposure and HLA in healthy donors. Overall study context: An earlier analysis found roughly 110 million unique TCR beta sequences from about 190 million T cells.

The PCR was carried out with 60 Vbeta primers and 13 Jbeta primers. The data were produced by immunoSEQ multiplex PCR, yet TCRdb's version contains in-frame clones alone and is incomplete. The data hold around 170,000 clones, with about 78% observed a single time. Study-level findings and limits: More clonal expansion characterized HLA-associated TCR beta chains than equally common others in a later analysis. Later analysis demonstrated an association between a missense DCLRE1C variant and TCR beta V- and J-gene trimming. About 87% or about 30% of the time was how often most TCR beta V segments were productive, according to an earlier analysis.

V trimming: 0 bases; J trimming: 7 bases; junction bases outside the gene matches: 9. The CDR3 consists of 16 residues. Per germline, CDR1 MGHRA and CDR2 YSYEKL. This receptor was taken from a man in his fifties or sixties in good health and CMV-seronegative. The gene calls are TRBV4-1 and TRBJ2-3, with 8 bases that match TRBD1. The sample consisted of PBMCs. The CDR3 loop reads CASSQDRAGGWYTQYF. In DNA, the CDR3 is TGCGCCAGCAGCCAAGATCGGGCAGGGGGCTGGTATACGCAGTATTTT.